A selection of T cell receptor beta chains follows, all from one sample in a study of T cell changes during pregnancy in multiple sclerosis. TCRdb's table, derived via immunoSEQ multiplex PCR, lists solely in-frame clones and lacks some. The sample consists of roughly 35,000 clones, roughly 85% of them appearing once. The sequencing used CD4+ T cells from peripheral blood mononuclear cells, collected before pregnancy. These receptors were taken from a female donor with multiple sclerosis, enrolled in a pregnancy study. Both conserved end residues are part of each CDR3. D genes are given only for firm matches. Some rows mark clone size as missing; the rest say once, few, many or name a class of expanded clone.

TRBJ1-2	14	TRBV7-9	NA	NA	CATTGWQGTDGYTF	TGTGCCACCACCGGGTGGCAGGGGACGGACGGCTACACCTTC
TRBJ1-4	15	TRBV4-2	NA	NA	CASSRTNGDNEKLFF	TGTGCCAGCAGCCGGACTAACGGGGATAATGAAAAACTGTTTTTT
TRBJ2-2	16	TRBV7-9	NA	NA	CASSPGGAWSTGELFF	TGTGCCAGCAGCCCCGGAGGAGCGTGGAGCACCGGGGAGCTGTTTTTT
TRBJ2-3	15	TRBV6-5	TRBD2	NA	CASSYQGGGIETQYF	TGTGCCAGCAGTTACCAGGGCGGGGGAATCGAAACGCAGTATTTT
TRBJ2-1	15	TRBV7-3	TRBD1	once	CASRLGQGAGNEQFF	TGTGCCAGCAGATTAGGACAGGGGGCGGGCAATGAGCAGTTCTTC
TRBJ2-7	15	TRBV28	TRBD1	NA	CASSSHRGDGYEQYF	TGTGCCAGCAGTTCCCACAGGGGGGATGGCTACGAGCAGTACTTC
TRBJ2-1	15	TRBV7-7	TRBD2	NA	CASSLSSGRIGEQFF	TGTGCTAGCAGCCTGTCTAGCGGGAGAATTGGGGAGCAGTTCTTC
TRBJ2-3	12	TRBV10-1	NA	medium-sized	CASSYSTDTQYF	TGCGCCAGCAGCTATAGCACAGATACGCAGTATTTT
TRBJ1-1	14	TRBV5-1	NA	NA	CASSFGTLNTEAFF	TGCGCCAGCAGCTTCGGGACACTGAACACTGAAGCTTTCTTT
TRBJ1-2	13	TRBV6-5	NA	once	CATLRTGNYGYTF	TGTGCCACCCTACGAACAGGGAACTATGGCTACACCTTC
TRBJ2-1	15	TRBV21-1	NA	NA	CASFGTGSSYNEQFF	NA
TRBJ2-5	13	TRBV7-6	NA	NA	CASTQSGQETQYF	TGTGCCAGCACCCAGAGCGGACAAGAGACCCAGTACTTC
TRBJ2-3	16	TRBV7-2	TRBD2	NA	CASSLAGKTSTDTQYF	TGTGCCAGCAGTCTAGCGGGCAAAACTAGCACAGATACGCAGTATTTT
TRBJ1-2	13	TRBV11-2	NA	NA	CASSLGAGHGYTF	TGTGCCAGCAGCTTGGGGGCGGGCCATGGCTACACCTTC
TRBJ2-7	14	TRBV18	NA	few	CASSPSASGWEQYF	TGTGCCAGCTCACCTAGCGCGAGTGGTTGGGAGCAGTACTTC
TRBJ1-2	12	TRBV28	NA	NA	CASSSGEPGYTF	TGTGCCAGCAGTTCTGGAGAACCTGGCTACACCTTC
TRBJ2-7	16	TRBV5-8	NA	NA	CASSLGGLGSSYEQYF	TGTGCCAGCAGCTTGGGCGGTTTGGGGAGCTCCTACGAGCAGTACTTC
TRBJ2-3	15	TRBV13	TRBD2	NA	CASSPLAGSTDTQYF	TGTGCCAGCAGCCCCTTAGCGGGAAGCACAGATACGCAGTATTTT
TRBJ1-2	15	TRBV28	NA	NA	CASSLWGRGPYGYTF	TGTGCCAGCAGTTTATGGGGCAGGGGCCCCTATGGCTACACCTTC
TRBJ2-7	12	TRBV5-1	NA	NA	CASSLRGYEQYF	TGCGCCAGCAGCTTAAGGGGCTACGAGCAGTACTTC
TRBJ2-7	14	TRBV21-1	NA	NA	CALAGGPDFYEQYF	TGTGCCTTAGCGGGAGGGCCGGATTTTTACGAGCAGTACTTC
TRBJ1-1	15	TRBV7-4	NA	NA	CASPNLDSRNTEAFF	TGTGCCAGCCCGAATCTCGACAGCAGGAACACTGAAGCTTTCTTT
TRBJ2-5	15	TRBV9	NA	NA	CASSVDEGVRETQYF	TGTGCCAGCAGCGTAGATGAGGGGGTGAGGGAGACCCAGTACTTC
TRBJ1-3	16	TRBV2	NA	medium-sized	CASSEVDLAAGNTIYF	TGTGCCAGCAGTGAGGTAGATCTAGCCGCTGGAAACACCATATATTTT
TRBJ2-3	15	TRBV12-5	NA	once	CASGWERKTTDTQYF	TGTGCTAGTGGTTGGGAGCGGAAGACCACAGATACGCAGTATTTT
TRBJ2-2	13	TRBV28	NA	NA	CASAEPFTGELFF	TGTGCCAGCGCGGAGCCCTTTACCGGGGAGCTGTTTTTT
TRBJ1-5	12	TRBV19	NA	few	CATGLGNQPQHF	TGTGCCACGGGTCTGGGCAATCAGCCCCAGCATTTT
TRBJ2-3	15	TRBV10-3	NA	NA	CAISDTGASTDTQYF	TGTGCCATCAGTGATACAGGCGCTAGCACAGATACGCAGTATTTT
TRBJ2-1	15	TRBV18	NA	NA	CASSFRGGSHNEQFF	TGTGCCAGCTCATTCCGGGGAGGATCCCACAATGAGCAGTTCTTC